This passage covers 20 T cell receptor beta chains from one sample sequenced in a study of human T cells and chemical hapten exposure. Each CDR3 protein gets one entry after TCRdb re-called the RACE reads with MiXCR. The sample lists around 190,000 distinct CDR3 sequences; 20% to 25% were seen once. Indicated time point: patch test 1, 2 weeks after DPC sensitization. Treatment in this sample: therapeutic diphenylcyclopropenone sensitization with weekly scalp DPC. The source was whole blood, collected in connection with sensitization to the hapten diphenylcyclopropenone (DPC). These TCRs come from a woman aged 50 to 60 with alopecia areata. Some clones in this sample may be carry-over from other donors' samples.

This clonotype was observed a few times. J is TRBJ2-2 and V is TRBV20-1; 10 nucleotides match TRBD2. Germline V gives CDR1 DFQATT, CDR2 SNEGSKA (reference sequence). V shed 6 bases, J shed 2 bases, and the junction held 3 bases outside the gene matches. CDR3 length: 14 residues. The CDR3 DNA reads TGCAGTGCCCTAGCGGGAGTTAACACCGGGGAGCTGTTTTTT. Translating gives CSALAGVNTGELFF.

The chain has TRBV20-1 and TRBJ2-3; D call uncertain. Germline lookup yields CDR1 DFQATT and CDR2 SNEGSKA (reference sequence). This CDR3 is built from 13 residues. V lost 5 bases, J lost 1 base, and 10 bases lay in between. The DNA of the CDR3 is TGCAGTGCTCCCTGGGCGGGCACAGATACGCAGTATTTT. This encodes CSAPWAGTDTQYF.

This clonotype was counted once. The CDR3 protein is CSHSGTSSYNEQFF. The CDR3 nucleotides read TGCAGCCACTCCGGGACTAGCAGTTACAATGAGCAGTTCTTC. The V call is TRBV29-1, the J call TRBJ2-1; 9 bases line up with TRBD2. There are 14 residues in the CDR3. Germline V lookup: CDR1 SQVTM, CDR2 ANQGSEA. V was clipped by 8 bases and J by 4 bases; unmatched bases: 9.

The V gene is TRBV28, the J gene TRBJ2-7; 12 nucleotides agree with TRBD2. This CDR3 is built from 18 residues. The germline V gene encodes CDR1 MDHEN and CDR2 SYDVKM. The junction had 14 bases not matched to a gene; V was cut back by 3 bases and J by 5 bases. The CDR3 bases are TGTGCCAGCAGTTTGAGTCTAGCGGGAGGGCCCTATCTCCACGAGCAGTACTTC. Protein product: CASSLSLAGGPYLHEQYF.

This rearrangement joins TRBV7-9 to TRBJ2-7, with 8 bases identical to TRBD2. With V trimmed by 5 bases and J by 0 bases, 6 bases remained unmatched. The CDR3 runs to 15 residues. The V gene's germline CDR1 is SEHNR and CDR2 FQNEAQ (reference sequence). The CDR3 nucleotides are TGTGCCAGCAGCACGACTAGCGCACGCTCCTACGAGCAGTACTTC. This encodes CASSTTSARSYEQYF.

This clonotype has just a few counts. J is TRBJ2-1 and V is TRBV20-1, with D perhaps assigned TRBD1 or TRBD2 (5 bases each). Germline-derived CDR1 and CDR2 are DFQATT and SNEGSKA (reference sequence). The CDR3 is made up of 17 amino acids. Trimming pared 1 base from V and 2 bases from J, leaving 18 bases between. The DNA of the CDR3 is TGCAGTGCTAGAGCCGAGAGGGGCGCGGACCCCTACAATGAGCAGTTCTTC. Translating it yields CSARAERGADPYNEQFF.

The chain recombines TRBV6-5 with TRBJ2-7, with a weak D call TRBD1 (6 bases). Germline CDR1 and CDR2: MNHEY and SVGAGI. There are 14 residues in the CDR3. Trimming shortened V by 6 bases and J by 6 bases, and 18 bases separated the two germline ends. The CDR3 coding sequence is TGTGCCAGCAGGACCCAAGACAGGACCGGCGAGCAGTACTTC. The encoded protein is CASRTQDRTGEQYF.

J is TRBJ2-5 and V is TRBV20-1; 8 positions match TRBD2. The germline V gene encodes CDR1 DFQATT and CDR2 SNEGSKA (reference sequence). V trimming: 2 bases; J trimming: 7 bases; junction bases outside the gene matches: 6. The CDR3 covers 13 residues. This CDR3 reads CSARIGGEGTQYF. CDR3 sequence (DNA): TGCAGTGCTAGAATCGGGGGGGAGGGGACCCAGTACTTC.

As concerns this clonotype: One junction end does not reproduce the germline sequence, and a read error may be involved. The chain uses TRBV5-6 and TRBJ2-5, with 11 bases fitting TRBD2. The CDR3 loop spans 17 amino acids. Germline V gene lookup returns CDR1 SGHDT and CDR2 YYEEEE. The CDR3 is CVSNELAGGPSRETQYF. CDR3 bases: TGTGTCAGCAACGAATTAGCGGGAGGGCCTTCGCGAGAGACCCAGTACTTC. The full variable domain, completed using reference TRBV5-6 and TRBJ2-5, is DAGVTQSPTHLIKTRGQQVTLRCSPKSGHDTVSWYQQALGQGPQFIFQYYEEEERQRGNFPDRFSGHQFPNYSSELNVNALLLGDSALYLCVSNELAGGPSRETQYFGPGTRLLVL.

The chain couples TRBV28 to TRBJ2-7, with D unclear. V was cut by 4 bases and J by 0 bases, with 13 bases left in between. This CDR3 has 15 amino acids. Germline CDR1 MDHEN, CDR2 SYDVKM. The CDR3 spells CASSSRESLSYEQYF. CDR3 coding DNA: TGTGCCAGCAGTTCCAGAGAGAGCCTCTCCTACGAGCAGTACTTC.

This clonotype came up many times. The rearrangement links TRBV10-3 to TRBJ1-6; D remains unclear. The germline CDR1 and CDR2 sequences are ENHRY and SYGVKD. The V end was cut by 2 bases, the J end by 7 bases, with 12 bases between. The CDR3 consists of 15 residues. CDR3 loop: CAISEAGSANSPLHF. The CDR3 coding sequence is TGTGCCATCAGTGAGGCGGGCTCCGCGAATTCACCCCTCCACTTT.

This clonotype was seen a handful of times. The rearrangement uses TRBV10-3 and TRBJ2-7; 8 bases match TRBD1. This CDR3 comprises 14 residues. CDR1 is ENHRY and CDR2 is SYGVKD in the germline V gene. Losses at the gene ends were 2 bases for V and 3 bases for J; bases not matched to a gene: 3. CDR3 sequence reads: CAISEDGQGYEQYF. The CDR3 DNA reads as TGTGCCATCAGTGAGGACGGACAGGGCTACGAGCAGTACTTC.

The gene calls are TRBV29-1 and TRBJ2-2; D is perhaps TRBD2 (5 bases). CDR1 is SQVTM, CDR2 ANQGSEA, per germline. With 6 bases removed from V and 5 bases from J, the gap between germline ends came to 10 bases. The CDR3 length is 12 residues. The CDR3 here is CSVGSGTGELFF. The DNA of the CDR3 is TGCAGCGTGGGCTCGGGGACCGGGGAGCTGTTTTTT.

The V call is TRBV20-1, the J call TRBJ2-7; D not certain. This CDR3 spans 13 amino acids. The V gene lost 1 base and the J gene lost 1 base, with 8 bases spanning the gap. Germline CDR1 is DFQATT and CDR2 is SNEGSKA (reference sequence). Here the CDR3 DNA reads TGCAGTGCTAGAGCGGAACAGTCCTACGAGCAGTACTTC. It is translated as CSARAEQSYEQYF.

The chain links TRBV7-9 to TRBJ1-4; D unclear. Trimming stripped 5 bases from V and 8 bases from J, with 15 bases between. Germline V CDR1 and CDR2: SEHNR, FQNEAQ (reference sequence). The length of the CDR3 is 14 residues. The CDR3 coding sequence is TGTGCCAGCAGCCCAGAAGGCGGCGGGGAAAAACTGTTTTTT. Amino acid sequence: CASSPEGGGEKLFF. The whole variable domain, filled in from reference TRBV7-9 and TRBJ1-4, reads DTGVSQNPRHKITKRGQNVTFRCDPISEHNRLYWYRQTLGQGPEFLTYFQNEAQLEKSRLLSDRFSAERPKGSFSTLEIQRTEQGDSAMYLCASSPEGGGEKLFFGSGTQLSVL.

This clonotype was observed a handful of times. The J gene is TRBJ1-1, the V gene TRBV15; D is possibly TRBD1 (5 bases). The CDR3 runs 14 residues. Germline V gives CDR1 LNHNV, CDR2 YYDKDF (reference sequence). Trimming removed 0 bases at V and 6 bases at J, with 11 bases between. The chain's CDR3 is CATSRDRGRAEAFF. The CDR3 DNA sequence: TGTGCCACCAGCAGAGATCGGGGACGAGCTGAAGCTTTCTTT.

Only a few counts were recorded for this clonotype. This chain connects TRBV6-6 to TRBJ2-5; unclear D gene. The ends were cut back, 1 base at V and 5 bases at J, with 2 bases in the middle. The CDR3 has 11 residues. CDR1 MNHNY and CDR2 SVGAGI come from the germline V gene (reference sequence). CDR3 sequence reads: CASSYFETQYF. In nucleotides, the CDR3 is TGTGCCAGCAGTTACTTCGAGACCCAGTACTTC.

This chain's CDR3 is CASSLALQTRTSPDTQYF. DNA for the CDR3: TGTGCCAGCAGCTTAGCGCTTCAGACTAGAACTTCCCCAGATACGCAGTATTTT. The V and J genes are TRBV7-8 and TRBJ2-3; D is perhaps TRBD2 (6 bases). The germline CDR1 and CDR2 sequences are SGHVS and FQNEAQ. The length of the CDR3 is 18 residues. Between the trimmed V and J ends, which lost 0 bases and 4 bases, there was a span of 20 bases.

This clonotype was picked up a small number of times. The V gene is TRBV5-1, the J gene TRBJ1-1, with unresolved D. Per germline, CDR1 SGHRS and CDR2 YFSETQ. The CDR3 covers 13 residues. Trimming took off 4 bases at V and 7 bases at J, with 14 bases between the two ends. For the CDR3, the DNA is TGCGCCAGCAGCCCTACACCGGGCCGTGAAGCTTTCTTT. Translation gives CASSPTPGREAFF.

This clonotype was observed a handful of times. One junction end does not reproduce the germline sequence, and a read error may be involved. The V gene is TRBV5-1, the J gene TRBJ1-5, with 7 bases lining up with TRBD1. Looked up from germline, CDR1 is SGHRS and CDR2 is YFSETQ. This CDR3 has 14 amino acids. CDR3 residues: CASSFGTENQPQHF. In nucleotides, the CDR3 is TGCGCCAGCAGCTTCGGGACAGAAAATCAGCCTCAGCATTTT.